These T cell receptor beta chains were read from a single sample in a study of blood T cell repertoires in COVID-19. TCRdb keeps only in-frame clones here, not all; method: immunoSEQ multiplex PCR. The repertoire has 150,000 to 250,000 clones, 80% to 85% of them found once; the top ten carry over 6.5%. The sequencing input was PBMCs or T cells enriched from blood (not recorded which). These receptors came from a man between 40 and 49 years old who had recovered from COVID-19. CDR3s leave out the opening cysteine and the closing phenylalanine or tryptophan. The order of the fields is V gene, J gene, CDR3 protein.

V gene: TRBV18
J gene: TRBJ1-2
CDR3 protein: ASSADRGHGYT

V gene: TRBV2
J gene: TRBJ1-4
CDR3 protein: ASSEKGAGQGFEKLF

V gene: TRBV9
J gene: TRBJ1-4
CDR3 protein: ASSVSQGSVEKLF

V gene: TRBV9
J gene: TRBJ2-1
CDR3 protein: ASSVGGSGSNEQF

V gene: TRBV5-1
J gene: TRBJ2-3
CDR3 protein: ASTGGSGGYTDTQY

V gene: TRBV19
J gene: TRBJ1-1
CDR3 protein: ASSQGPYTEAF

V gene: TRBV28
J gene: TRBJ2-7
CDR3 protein: ASWGQDLSYEQY

V gene: TRBV5-6
J gene: TRBJ2-5
CDR3 protein: ASSWTRGGTQY

V gene: TRBV28
J gene: TRBJ1-5
CDR3 protein: ASRSSHQPQH

V gene: TRBV3-1/TRBV3-2
J gene: TRBJ2-1
CDR3 protein: ASSQDDKAGGVTSNEQF

V gene: TRBV24-1
J gene: TRBJ1-2
CDR3 protein: ATSDYRHGYT

V gene: TRBV5-4
J gene: TRBJ2-2
CDR3 protein: ASSLGTGVTGELF

V gene: TRBV10-3
J gene: TRBJ2-1
CDR3 protein: AISEPRAGISYNEQF